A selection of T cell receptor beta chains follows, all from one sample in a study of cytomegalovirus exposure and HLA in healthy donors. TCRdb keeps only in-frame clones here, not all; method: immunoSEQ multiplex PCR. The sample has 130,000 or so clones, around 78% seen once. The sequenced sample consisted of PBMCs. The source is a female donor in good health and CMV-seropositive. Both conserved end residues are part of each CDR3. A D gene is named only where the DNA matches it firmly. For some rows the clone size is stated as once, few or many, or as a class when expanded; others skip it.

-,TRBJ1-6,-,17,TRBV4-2,CASSQEGGRSDPSPLHF,TGTGCCAGCAGCCAAGAAGGTGGCAGGTCCGATCCTTCACCCCTCCACTTT
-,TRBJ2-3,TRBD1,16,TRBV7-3,CASSLSDRGLTDTQYF,TGTGCCAGCAGCTTATCGGACAGGGGGCTGACAGATACGCAGTATTTT
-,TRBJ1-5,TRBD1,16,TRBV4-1,CASSHIGQGVNQPQHF,TGCGCCAGCAGCCACATAGGACAGGGGGTCAATCAGCCCCAGCATTTT
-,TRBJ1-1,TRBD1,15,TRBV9,CASSVGQGMNTEAFF,TGTGCCAGCAGCGTAGGACAGGGGATGAACACTGAAGCTTTCTTT
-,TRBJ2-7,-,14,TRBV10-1,CASSGPGPFDEQYF,TGCGCCAGCAGTGGGCCAGGGCCTTTCGACGAGCAGTACTTC
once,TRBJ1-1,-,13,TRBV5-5,CASRFTGEREAFF,TGTGCCAGCAGATTCACGGGGGAGCGTGAAGCTTTCTTT
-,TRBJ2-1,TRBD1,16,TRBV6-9,CATPGTGDSSYNEQFF,TGTGCCACTCCCGGGACAGGGGACAGCTCCTACAATGAGCAGTTCTTC
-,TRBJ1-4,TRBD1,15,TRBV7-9,CASSLQDRGGEKLFF,TGTGCCAGCAGCTTACAGGACAGGGGCGGTGAAAAACTGTTTTTT
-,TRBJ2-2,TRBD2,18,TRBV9,CASSVVASGRSNTGELFF,TGTGCCAGCAGCGTAGTTGCTAGCGGGAGATCGAACACCGGGGAGCTGTTTTTT
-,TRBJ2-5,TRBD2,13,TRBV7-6,CASSLNGRETQYF,TGTGCCAGCAGCTTAAACGGGAGGGAGACCCAGTACTTC
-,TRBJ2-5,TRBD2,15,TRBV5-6,CASSFATSGGETQYF,TGTGCCAGCAGCTTTGCGACTAGCGGGGGTGAGACCCAGTACTTC
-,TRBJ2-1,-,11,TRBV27,CASSTYNEQFF,TGTGCCAGCAGTACATACAATGAGCAGTTCTTC
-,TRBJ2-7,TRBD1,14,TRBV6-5,CASTLGQGSYEQYF,TGTGCCAGCACCTTGGGACAGGGTTCCTACGAGCAGTACTTC
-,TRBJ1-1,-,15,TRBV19,CASRTYGRWNTEAFF,TGTGCCAGTAGGACTTATGGGAGGTGGAACACTGAAGCTTTCTTT
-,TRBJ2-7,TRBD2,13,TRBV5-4,CASSATSDYEQYF,TGTGCCAGCAGCGCTACTAGCGACTACGAGCAGTACTTC
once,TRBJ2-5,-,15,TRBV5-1,CASSPGSSVQETQYF,TGCGCCAGCAGCCCGGGGTCTAGCGTCCAAGAGACCCAGTACTTC
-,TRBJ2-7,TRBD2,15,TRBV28,CASRNRLAGSYEQYF,TGTGCCAGCAGAAATAGACTAGCGGGGTCTTACGAGCAGTACTTC
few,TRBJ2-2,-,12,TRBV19,CASTRGTGELFF,TGTGCCAGTACCAGAGGCACCGGGGAGCTGTTTTTT
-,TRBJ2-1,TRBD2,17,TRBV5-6,CASSEGLAGALINEQFF,TGTGCCAGCAGCGAAGGACTAGCGGGGGCCCTTATCAATGAGCAGTTCTTC
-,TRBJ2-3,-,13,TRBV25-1,CASSVADTDTQYF,TGTGCCAGCAGTGTTGCGGACACAGATACGCAGTATTTT
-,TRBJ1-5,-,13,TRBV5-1,CASSLNRDQPQHF,TGCGCCAGCAGCTTGAACAGGGACCAGCCCCAGCATTTT
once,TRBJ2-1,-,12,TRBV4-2,CASSQGSGEQFF,TGTGCCAGCAGCCAAGGCTCGGGTGAGCAGTTCTTC
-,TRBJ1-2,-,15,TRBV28,CASSSPGGTKYGYTF,TGTGCCAGCAGTTCACCGGGGGGGACGAAGTATGGCTACACCTTC
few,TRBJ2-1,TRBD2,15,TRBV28,CASSSGGGTYNEQFF,TGTGCCAGCAGTTCGGGGGGAGGCACCTACAATGAGCAGTTCTTC
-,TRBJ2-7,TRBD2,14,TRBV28,CASSYTGLGSEQYF,TGTGCCAGCAGCTATACCGGACTAGGCTCCGAGCAGTACTTC
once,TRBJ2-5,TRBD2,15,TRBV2,CASQRISGLRETQYF,TGTGCCAGCCAGCGGATTAGCGGGCTCCGGGAGACCCAGTACTTC
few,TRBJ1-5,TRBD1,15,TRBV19,CASSIAGQGRRPQHF,TGTGCCAGTAGTATCGCGGGACAGGGCCGACGGCCCCAGCATTTT
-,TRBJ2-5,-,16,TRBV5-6,CASSGGAYTVQETQYF,TGTGCCAGCAGCGGGGGGGCCTACACTGTCCAAGAGACCCAGTACTTC